This T cell receptor beta chain is from a study of T-cell reconstitution after alpha-beta-depleted transplantation in children. Findings and limits, study-wide: Some patients' high day-60 TCRbeta diversity was traced to surviving recipient T cells and thymic progenitors. When one year had passed after transplant, most T-cell counts and diversity came from newly produced T cells. Several hundred expanded graft clones reportedly gave rise to the alpha-beta T cells present about two months after transplant.

About this clonotype itself: The antigen is unknown.

This CDR3 is 11 amino acids long. The ends were cut back, 5 bases at V and 10 bases at J, with 9 bases in the middle. The TCRbeta library was prepared with unique molecular identifiers. TCRdb itself ran the PCR reads through MiXCR, one entry per CDR3 protein. Of 300,000 to 400,000 distinct CDR3 sequences in the sample, around 15% were seen once. The TCR was taken from a male patient between 2 and 15 years old who had a stem cell transplant for acute lymphoblastic leukemia, so the T cells may come from the graft donor. This material consisted of PBMCs, mostly from graft donor cells, taken 360 days after TCRalphabeta/CD19-depleted stem cell transplant. This sequence joins TRBV12-3 or TRBV12-4 and TRBJ2-1; D remains ambiguous. CDR3 in DNA: TGTGCCAGCAGTCAGCTGGCAGAGCAGTTCTTC. Its translation is CASSQLAEQFF.